This TCR beta chain was identified during a study of identical twins. Every sampled donor was Caucasian and healthy. Whole-study results and caveats: Out-of-frame alpha sequences common to twins exhibited a surplus of low generation probability. Beta out-of-frame twin sharing showed a weaker excess.

This clonotype came up a few times. Its antigen remains unidentified. The CDR3 loop spans 15 amino acids. Germline CDR1 and CDR2: SGHRS and YFSETQ. Trimming cost V 0 bases and J 5 bases, with 9 bases left between them. TCRdb independently ran MiXCR on the 5' RACE reads; one entry per CDR3 protein. The data show approximately 630,000 distinct CDR3 sequences, with under 8.5% seen just once and around 1.6% held by the top ten. Separately, the same data were catalogued under a study of yellow fever vaccine responses in identical twins.

The specimen sequenced was PBMCs. This receptor was taken from a woman under 30 in good health. The rearrangement links TRBV5-1 to TRBJ1-6; D unclear. The CDR3 region is CASSLAQNNNSPLHF. The CDR3 region has the DNA TGCGCCAGCAGCTTGGCCCAGAACAATAATTCACCCCTCCACTTT.